This TCR beta chain was recorded in a study of esophageal squamous cell carcinoma under preoperative chemotherapy. Looking at the study overall: Both tumor-infiltrating lymphocytes and peripheral blood T cells were profiled.

Broader study findings: Peripheral T cells migrating into the tumor appeared to partly supply post-treatment tumor-infiltrating lymphocytes. After chemotherapy, TCR diversity rose significantly in peripheral T cells but not in tumor-infiltrating lymphocytes. Paclitaxel-nedaplatin therapy caused immediate, substantial clonotype frequency changes.

Time point in this sample: before preoperative PTX-NDP chemotherapy. In regard to this clonotype: Its target is unknown.

The length of the CDR3 is 18 residues. The V segment lost 3 bases and the J segment 0 bases; nucleotides outside the gene matches: 1. The germline gives CDR1 SGHTA, CDR2 FQGNSA. TCRdb fed the PCR reads into MiXCR, producing one record per CDR3 protein. The table shows 15,000 or so distinct CDR3 sequences, with less than 60% occurring only once. This material was obtained from a patient given preoperative chemotherapy. This chain links TRBV7-2 with TRBJ2-6, with 14 bases that match TRBD2. The sequence was obtained from a human donor with esophageal squamous cell carcinoma. The donor label of this sample is uncertain. CDR3 residues: CASSLGLAGVSGANVLTF. CDR3 nucleotides: TGTGCCAGCAGCTTGGGACTAGCGGGGGTCTCTGGGGCCAACGTCCTGACTTTC.